This T cell receptor beta chain appears in the sequencing data of a study of tumor-infiltrating lymphocytes in primary liver carcinoma. In the study overall: Surgical resection served as treatment for the primary liver carcinoma of these patients. Broader study findings: Less overlap was seen in tumor-adjacent and tumor-blood pairs than in tumor region pairs.

TCR beta cDNA was made from 450 to 550 ng total RNA with a constant-region primer. A slightly modified ARM-PCR protocol with three nested multiplex PCR rounds produced these TCR beta libraries. The first two PCR rounds, nine to ten cycles each, used TRBV1-TRBV30 forward primers and a C-beta reverse primer. TCRdb called the multiplex PCR reads again in MiXCR, with one record for every CDR3 protein. The table includes about 310,000 distinct CDR3 sequences, approximately 65% detected once. Details on this clonotype: Its antigen is unidentified.

The CDR3 consists of 16 residues. CDR1 is SGHAT and CDR2 is FQNNGV in the germline V gene. Trimming shortened V by 4 bases and J by 5 bases, and 21 bases separated the two germline ends. Both blood RNA, taken from unsorted whole blood, and germline DNA were extracted. In advance of surgery, 3 to 4.5 milliliters of peripheral blood were collected. The chain joins TRBV11-2 to TRBJ2-7, with unresolved D. The material sequenced was peripheral blood. The receptor was isolated from a man aged 35 to 55 with primary liver carcinoma and hepatitis B virus infection. In DNA form, the CDR3 reads TGTGCCAGCAGCTCTCTCAGTGCGATAACTTCCAACGAGCAGTACTTC. It translates to CASSSLSAITSNEQYF.